This T cell receptor beta chain is drawn from a study of cytomegalovirus exposure and HLA in healthy donors. Regarding the study as a whole: HLA alleles showed associations with fewer than 20,000 TCR beta sequences in a later analysis, at a 0.05 false discovery rate.

Concerning this clone itself: Its antigen is not known.

This PCR relied on a set of 60 Vbeta primers and 13 Jbeta primers. Generated by immunoSEQ multiplex PCR, the TCRdb table keeps only in-frame clones and is missing some. This sample has roughly 130,000 clones, with about 81% found just once. Trimming took off 7 bases at V and 7 bases at J, with 10 bases between the two ends. This CDR3 has 12 residues. Germline CDR1 and CDR2: SNHLY and FYNNEI. This clonotype originated in a woman between 35 and 50 years old in good health and CMV-seropositive. The J gene is TRBJ1-4, the V gene TRBV2; tentatively, D is TRBD1 (5 bases). Specimen: PBMCs. The CDR3 DNA reads TGTGCCAGCATAAAGCAGGGTGAAAAACTGTTTTTT. Translated: CASIKQGEKLFF.